This TCR beta chain originates from a study of OX40 agonist ivuxolimab in advanced cancers. Across the whole study: Six ivuxolimab dose levels, 0.01 to 10 mg/kg, were given intravenously every 2 weeks.

CDR1 MNHEY and CDR2 SVGAGI come from the germline V gene. V gave up 2 bases and J gave up 5 bases, with 9 bases separating them. The CDR3 length is 13 residues. TCRdb's table, derived via immunoSEQ multiplex PCR, lists solely in-frame clones and lacks some. The top ten clones hold roughly 5% of a sample with about 62,000 clones, roughly 88% of them seen once. This TCR came from an adult with an advanced solid tumor such as melanoma, head and neck, liver or kidney cancer. Here the sequenced sample was CD4+ or CD8+ T cells sorted from blood, taken in a trial of the OX40 agonist ivuxolimab. The chain couples TRBV6-5 to TRBJ1-1; no clear D. CDR3 DNA sequence: TGTGCCAGCAGTTACAGGGCCGGGACTGAAGCTTTCTTT. Translation: CASSYRAGTEAFF.